Following are 28 T cell receptor beta chains from one sample sequenced in a study of CD8+CD57+ T cells in acquired aplastic anemia (dated by TCRdb to 2017 to 2018). The instrument given in TCRdb is Illumina HiSeq 2000. Genomic DNA served as template for TCR beta VDJ combination and CDR3 sequence profiling. TCRdb trimmed the raw reads at Q25, called clones with MiXCR and kept productive beta chains. For every CDR3 protein sequence, its rows merge into one entry that carries the most common genes and DNA. This sample lists 160,000 or so distinct CDR3 sequences; roughly 50% were detected once. The ten largest clones add up to more than 30% of the sample. Patients chosen for sequencing had shown expansion of CD8+CD57+ cells by flow cytometry. Sequencing was done on a sample of sorted CD4+, CD8+, or CD8+CD57+ T cells (not recorded which) from PBMCs. The receptors stem from a human donor with aplastic anemia.

In this sample, this clonotype turned up many times. The gene calls are TRBV19 and TRBJ2-2, with 8 bases fitting TRBD1. The V segment lost 5 bases and the J segment 4 bases; nucleotides outside the gene matches: 3. CDR3 length: 14 residues. Germline lookup yields CDR1 LNHDA and CDR2 SQIVND (reference sequence). The CDR3 DNA sequence: TGTGCCAGTAGTCCCCAGGGGGCCACCGGGGAGCTGTTTTTT. Protein sequence: CASSPQGATGELFF.

This clonotype was seen at least ten times. V and J are TRBV7-9 and TRBJ2-3, with 12 bases matching TRBD2. The germline V gene has CDR1 SEHNR and CDR2 FQNEAQ (reference sequence). J gave up 8 bases and V 3 bases, and 12 bases lay outside the gene matches. CDR3 length: 17 amino acids. CDR3 residues: CASSFPQTSGRVGTQYF. The CDR3 bases are TGTGCCAGCAGCTTCCCTCAGACTAGCGGGAGAGTGGGTACGCAGTATTTT.

This clonotype was counted many times. The rearrangement uses TRBV20-1 and TRBJ1-1; D possibly corresponds to TRBD1 (5 bases). The CDR3 consists of 16 residues. Between the trimmed V and J ends, which lost 0 bases and 1 base, there was a span of 15 bases. Germline V gene lookup returns CDR1 DFQATT and CDR2 SNEGSKA (reference sequence). CDR3 DNA sequence: TGCAGTGCTAGAGATCCTTCCCAGGGCGGGAACACTGAAGCTTTCTTT. It encodes CSARDPSQGGNTEAFF.

The chain recombines TRBV24-1 with TRBJ2-3, with TRBD2 matching 13 bases. The CDR3 is 15 amino acids. The J segment lost 5 bases and the V segment lost 9 bases, leaving 7 bases of the junction unmatched. Germline loops: CDR1 KGHDR, CDR2 SFDVKD. This chain's CDR3 is CATGLAGAGEDTQYF. In DNA, the CDR3 is TGTGCCACCGGACTAGCGGGAGCTGGAGAAGATACGCAGTATTTT.

This chain joins TRBV10-3 and TRBJ2-7; 8 nucleotides align to TRBD2. This CDR3 has 16 residues. Germline-derived CDR1 and CDR2 are ENHRY and SYGVKD. V was pared by 0 bases and J by 3 bases, with 7 bases of the junction left unmatched. The DNA for the CDR3 is TGTGCCATCAGTGAGTCGGTGAGCGGGAGTCGCTACGAGCAGTACTTC. Translation: CAISESVSGSRYEQYF.

The V call is TRBV10-2, the J call TRBJ2-7; the D call may be TRBD1 or TRBD2 (5 bases each). Trimming left V 6 bases short and J 6 bases short, with 18 bases between. Germline V CDR1 and CDR2: WSHSY, SAAADI. The CDR3 loop spans 14 amino acids. The CDR3 DNA is TGCGCCAGCAGCCCCGGGACGGTCCTACGCGAGCAGTACTTC. Translation gives CASSPGTVLREQYF.

In this sample, this clonotype turned up many times. The rearrangement uses TRBV27 and TRBJ1-5, with 12 bases matching TRBD1. Germline CDR1 MNHEY, CDR2 SMNVEV (reference sequence). CDR3 length: 12 residues. The trim removed 6 bases at V and 11 bases at J, leaving 2 bases unmatched. In DNA form, the CDR3 reads TGTGCCAGCAGGGGACAGGGGGCGACCCAGCATTTT. Amino acid sequence: CASRGQGATQHF.

V gene TRBV24-1 combines with J gene TRBJ2-5, with D unclear. Germline V CDR1 and CDR2: KGHDR, SFDVKD. This CDR3 region has 15 residues. V lost 0 bases and J 0 bases, leaving 7 bases between the germline ends. CDR3 sequence: CATSDLRENQETQYF. CDR3 coding DNA: TGTGCCACCAGTGATTTGAGGGAAAACCAAGAGACCCAGTACTTC.

There are many counts of this clonotype. The gene calls are TRBV15 and TRBJ2-7, with 9 bases that match TRBD1. This CDR3 is 15 amino acids long. Germline V CDR1 and CDR2: LNHNV, YYDKDF (reference sequence). Germline trimming cut 4 bases from V and 4 bases from J; bases unmatched to any gene: 8. Written as DNA, the CDR3 is TGTGCCACCAGCATCGAGACAGGGGGTTCGTACGAGCAGTACTTC. It codes for CATSIETGGSYEQYF.

The chain uses TRBV5-1 and TRBJ2-1; 11 bases are a match to TRBD2. Germline V lookup: CDR1 SGHRS, CDR2 YFSETQ. The CDR3 covers 15 residues. The V and J ends lost 2 bases and 9 bases, in that order; junction bases with no gene match: 7. The DNA for the CDR3 is TGCGCCAGCAGCTTACTAGCGGGAGTACCGACTGAGCAGTTCTTC. It translates to CASSLLAGVPTEQFF.

This chain uses TRBV10-3 with TRBJ1-5; D is perhaps TRBD1 (5 bases). V shed 5 bases and J shed 5 bases, with 16 bases lying between them. Germline loops: CDR1 ENHRY, CDR2 SYGVKD. The CDR3 totals 15 residues. As DNA, the CDR3 is TGTGCCATCAGTCCCGGGACGGGGGGACATCAGCCCCAGCATTTT. This codes for CAISPGTGGHQPQHF.

This clonotype was seen ten or more times. The genes are TRBV20-1 and TRBJ1-1; D possibly corresponds to TRBD1 (5 bases). Germline CDR1 is DFQATT and CDR2 is SNEGSKA (reference sequence). The CDR3 has 14 amino acids. The V gene lost 1 base and the J gene lost 3 bases, with 12 bases spanning the gap. As DNA, the CDR3 is TGCAGTGCTAGAGGAGGCAGGGAGCACACTGAAGCTTTCTTT. Protein product: CSARGGREHTEAFF.

The chain has TRBV25-1 and TRBJ1-6; possibly TRBD1 for D (5 bases). The V end lost 6 bases, the J end lost 8 bases, and 11 bases lay between the germline ends. The CDR3 sequence is 13 residues long. CDR1 is MGHDK and CDR2 is SYGVNS in the germline V gene. CDR3 nucleotide sequence: TGTGCCAGCAGGGGGACGGGCCATTCACCCCTCCACTTT. It is translated as CASRGTGHSPLHF.

This clonotype was recorded once. This rearrangement joins TRBV25-1 to TRBJ1-4, with 10 nucleotides matching TRBD1. CDR1 and CDR2 (germline): MGHDK, SYGVNS. This CDR3 has 14 amino acids. V shed 6 bases, J shed 7 bases, and the junction held 5 bases outside the gene matches. The CDR3 reads CASRIGTGAEKLFF. The DNA for the CDR3 is TGTGCCAGCAGAATCGGGACAGGGGCTGAAAAACTGTTTTTT.

The chain couples TRBV25-1 to TRBJ2-7, with 9 bases lining up with TRBD1. CDR1 MGHDK and CDR2 SYGVNS come from the germline V gene. The length of the CDR3 is 13 residues. V dropped 6 bases and J dropped 6; count of bases not matched to a gene: 6. Written as DNA, the CDR3 is TGTGCCAGCAGACCAACAGGGGGCGGCGAGCAGTACTTC. This gives the protein CASRPTGGGEQYF.

This clonotype was seen ten or more times. The chain joins TRBV10-2 to TRBJ1-6; D remains ambiguous. V was cut by 6 bases and J by 10 bases, with 19 bases left in between. Germline V lookup: CDR1 WSHSY, CDR2 SAAADI. The CDR3 spans 15 residues. The CDR3 region is CASRTRAGRESPLHF. The CDR3 DNA sequence: TGCGCCAGCAGGACCCGAGCGGGGAGGGAATCACCCCTCCACTTT.

This clonotype was recorded many times. The chain joins TRBV7-9 to TRBJ2-7; 10 nucleotides line up with TRBD2. Germline V gene data show CDR1 as SEHNR and CDR2 as FQNEAQ (reference sequence). CDR3 length: 15 residues. The ends lost 5 bases at V and 7 bases at J; junction bases unmatched: 11. The CDR3 sequence is CASSPPSGSPGEQYF. In DNA, the CDR3 is TGTGCCAGCAGCCCTCCTAGCGGGAGTCCGGGGGAGCAGTACTTC.

The rearrangement joins TRBV24-1 to TRBJ2-7; D remains ambiguous. V was shortened by 3 bases and J by 2 bases, with 4 bases between the two germline ends. The CDR3 is 12 residues long. Germline assignment: CDR1 KGHDR and CDR2 SFDVKD. CDR3: CATSDSAYEQYF. CDR3 coding DNA: TGTGCCACCAGTGATAGTGCCTACGAGCAGTACTTC.

At least ten counts were recorded for this clonotype. The rearrangement uses TRBV7-9 and TRBJ1-4; unclear D gene. Germline V gene sequence: CDR1 SEHNR, CDR2 FQNEAQ (reference sequence). Trimming pared 5 bases from V and 0 bases from J, leaving 10 bases between. The CDR3 is 15 residues long. The CDR3 region is CASSPREATNEKLFF. Here the CDR3 DNA reads TGTGCCAGCAGCCCGAGGGAGGCAACTAATGAAAAACTGTTTTTT.

This clonotype has a count of ten or more. The chain links TRBV9 to TRBJ2-7; D gene unclear. Between the trimmed V and J ends, which lost 0 bases and 2 bases, there was a span of 9 bases. In germline, CDR1 is SGDLS, CDR2 YYNGEE. The CDR3 consists of 14 residues. The CDR3 DNA reads as TGTGCCAGCAGCGTAGTGGATTCTCCCTACGAGCAGTACTTC. This gives the protein CASSVVDSPYEQYF. The variable domain in full, completed from reference TRBV9 and TRBJ2-7, reads DSGVTQTPKHLITATGQRVTLRCSPRSGDLSVYWYQQSLDQGLQFLIQYYNGEERAKGNILERFSAQQFPDLHSELNLSSLELGDSALYFCASSVVDSPYEQYFGPGTRLTVT.

This clonotype came up many times. V usage is TRBV7-2 and J usage is TRBJ2-1; unclear D gene. Per germline, CDR1 SGHTA and CDR2 FQGNSA. Trimming cost V 5 bases and J 5 bases, with 7 bases left between them. This CDR3 region has 12 residues. As DNA, the CDR3 is TGTGCCAGCAGCCCCAGCCACAATGAGCAGTTCTTC. This sequence encodes CASSPSHNEQFF.

This clonotype has a count of ten or more. For the CDR3, the DNA is TGTGCCAGCACTGCCGGGACTAGCGGGAGTACAGATACGCAGTATTTT. It encodes CASTAGTSGSTDTQYF. The chain carries TRBV2 and TRBJ2-3; TRBD2 aligns across 14 bases. In germline, CDR1 is SNHLY, CDR2 FYNNEI. This CDR3 comprises 16 residues. V lost 7 bases and J lost 3; bases outside the gene matches: 6.

There are many counts of this clonotype. The rearrangement uses TRBV19 and TRBJ2-7; D gene ambiguous. CDR1 and CDR2 (germline): LNHDA, SQIVND (reference sequence). CDR3 length: 13 residues. The V end was cut by 3 bases, the J end by 6 bases, with 12 bases between. CDR3 region: CASSMIPPLEQYF. In nucleotides, the CDR3 is TGTGCCAGTAGTATGATACCTCCCCTCGAGCAGTACTTC.

This clonotype was found many times. This chain joins TRBV9 and TRBJ1-5; TRBD1 is a possible D gene (5 bases). V was trimmed by 3 bases and J by 5 bases, leaving 9 bases between them. The V gene's germline CDR1 is SGDLS and CDR2 YYNGEE. The CDR3 is made up of 13 amino acids. CDR3 nucleotides: TGTGCCAGCAGCGGGGGACTAGATCAGCCCCAGCATTTT. This encodes CASSGGLDQPQHF.

This clonotype was observed a few times. The chain carries TRBV12-3 or TRBV12-4 and TRBJ2-1; 7 nucleotides line up with TRBD2. This CDR3 region has 15 residues. V lost 1 base and J lost 8; bases outside the gene matches: 8. Here the CDR3 DNA reads TGTGCCAGCAGTTTAGTCCCGACTAGCTTAGATGAGCAGTTCTTC. Translation gives CASSLVPTSLDEQFF.

The count of this clonotype is one. V usage is TRBV20-1 and J usage is TRBJ1-6, with TRBD1 identical over 7 bases. V lost 1 base, J lost 10 bases, and 7 bases stayed unmatched. CDR1 and CDR2 from the germline V gene are DFQATT and SNEGSKA (reference sequence). There are 14 residues in the CDR3. The chain's CDR3 is CSARGQGFRSPLHF. CDR3 nucleotide sequence: TGCAGTGCTAGAGGACAGGGCTTTAGGTCACCCCTCCACTTT.

The CDR3 nucleotides read TGTGCCAGCAGCCACAGCGGGAGCGCCCACGAGCAGTACTTC. Encoded protein: CASSHSGSAHEQYF. The chain joins TRBV7-7 to TRBJ2-7, with 8 bases lining up with TRBD2. In germline, CDR1 is SSHAT, CDR2 FNYEAQ (reference sequence). V shed 5 bases, J shed 5 bases, and the junction held 8 bases outside the gene matches. The CDR3 has 14 residues.

This clonotype occurred many times. The chain recombines TRBV15 with TRBJ1-1; 8 bases match TRBD1. Germline-derived CDR1 and CDR2 are LNHNV and YYDKDF (reference sequence). The CDR3 consists of 13 residues. V shed 5 bases and J 10 bases; nucleotides not matched to a gene: 9. The chain's CDR3 is CATSGRGLLGAFF. For the CDR3, the DNA is TGTGCCACCAGCGGCAGGGGGCTCCTCGGAGCTTTCTTT.